The clone carrying this T cell receptor beta chain was seen ten or more times. The data derive from a study of early T cells in non-severe SARS-CoV-2 infection. Unique molecular identifiers were affixed to single, distinct cDNA molecules. MiXCR, applied by TCRdb to the 5' RACE reads, yields one record per CDR3 protein. The sample yields about 30,000 distinct CDR3 sequences, over 6.5% seen once. V was cut by 3 bases and J by 7 bases, with 25 bases left in between. Germline lookup yields CDR1 DFQATT and CDR2 SNEGSKA (reference sequence). The CDR3 has 17 residues. The V and J genes are TRBV20-1 and TRBJ2-1; D is possibly TRBD2 (5 bases). The sample taken for sequencing was whole blood. The clonotype was recovered from an adult who was a healthcare worker with PCR-confirmed SARS-CoV-2 infection or an uninfected control (not recorded which). The CDR3 sequence: CSASPQLGAPFGNEQFF. CDR3 DNA: TGCAGTGCTAGCCCCCAATTGGGAGCCCCTTTTGGGAATGAGCAGTTCTTC.